A single TCR beta chain is shown here with its context. Conventional CD4+ T cells were sorted from blood as CD25-low CD127-high cells. These data originate in a study of regulatory and conventional T cells in RAG deficiency. This CDR3 region has 14 residues. Germline-derived CDR1 and CDR2 are KGHSH and LQKENI. V shed 0 bases and J shed 3 bases, with 6 bases lying between them. Repertoires were generated with immunoSEQ multiplex PCR, while TCRdb's copy carries only in-frame clones and drops some. The sample contains 30,000 to 35,000 clones, 75% to 80% of which appear only once. These sequences were also reported in another study, on regulatory T cells. Per that paper: The PCR used 52 TRBV and 13 TRBJ primers.

The sequenced sample was CD4+ effector T cells sorted from blood. The TCR sequence derives from a human donor in good health. The chain links TRBV18 to TRBJ2-4, with D uncertain. CDR3 amino acids: CASSPPGGKNIQYF. CDR3 sequence (DNA): TGTGCCAGCTCACCACCGGGTGGCAAAAACATTCAGTACTTC.